Following are 28 T cell receptor beta chains from one sample sequenced in a study of response to subunit inactivated influenza vaccine. In TCRdb, the RT-PCR reads were re-called with MiXCR into one record per CDR3 protein. The repertoire holds around 300,000 distinct CDR3 sequences, with about 20% as singletons. The material sequenced was PBMCs from blood, taken less than 22 months after vaccination. These receptors originate from a man between 50 and 70 years old who received an inactivated influenza vaccine.

This clonotype was seen a few times. Relative to the germline gene, one junction end is altered; a read error may explain this. V usage is TRBV11-2 and J usage is TRBJ1-5, with D unresolved. Germline CDR1 SGHAT, CDR2 FQNNGV. The CDR3 is made up of 10 amino acids. Here the CDR3 reads CWAGNQPQHF. The DNA for the CDR3 is TGCTGGGCGGGGAATCAGCCCCAGCATTTT.

V and J are TRBV3-1 and TRBJ2-6; D uncertain. CDR1 and CDR2 (germline): LGHDT, YNNKEL (reference sequence). The CDR3 extends over 15 amino acids. Trimming took 4 bases from V and 4 from J, leaving 11 bases between them. CDR3 sequence: CASSPVWSGANVLTF. The DNA of the CDR3 is TGTGCCAGCAGCCCCGTTTGGTCCGGGGCCAACGTCCTGACTTTC. The variable domain in full, with the rest retrieved from reference TRBV3-1 and TRBJ2-6, is DTAVSQTPKYLVTQMGNDKSIKCEQNLGHDTMYWYKQDSKKFLKIMFSYNNKELIINETVPNRFSPKSPDKAHLNLHINSLELGDSAVYFCASSPVWSGANVLTFGAGSRLTVL.

In its sample, this clonotype was seen a few times. The chain is built from TRBV6-1 and TRBJ2-1; D gene ambiguous. The CDR3 totals 15 residues. Per the germline V gene, CDR1 is MNHNS and CDR2 is SASEGT. V was pared by 6 bases and J by 0 bases, with 12 bases between. CDR3 protein: CASRLTRNSYNEQFF. In DNA, the CDR3 is TGTGCCAGCAGACTAACTCGGAACTCCTACAATGAGCAGTTCTTC.

This clonotype was seen just once. This chain joins TRBV28 and TRBJ1-1; no definite D call. V was clipped by 6 bases and J by 1 base, with 15 bases between them. The CDR3 covers 15 residues. Germline V gene data show CDR1 as MDHEN and CDR2 as SYDVKM. CDR3 nucleotide sequence: TGTGCCAGCAGCCCAGTCCGGCTCTCGAACACTGAAGCTTTCTTT. Its translation: CASSPVRLSNTEAFF.

CDR3 sequence (DNA): TGTGCCAGCAGTTTAGGGCGGATCTCCTACAATGAGCAGTTCTTC. This translates into CASSLGRISYNEQFF. The rearrangement uses TRBV28 and TRBJ2-1, with unresolved D. V was cut by 2 bases and J by 0 bases, with 8 bases left in between. This CDR3 comprises 15 residues. Germline V gene data show CDR1 as MDHEN and CDR2 as SYDVKM. Combining the CDR3 with reference TRBV28 and TRBJ2-1 gives the whole variable domain DVKVTQSSRYLVKRTGEKVFLECVQDMDHENMFWYRQDPGLGLRLIYFSYDVKMKEKGDIPEGYSVSREKKERFSLILESASTNQTSMYLCASSLGRISYNEQFFGPGTRLTVL.

This clonotype has only a few counts. The gene calls are TRBV6-1 and TRBJ1-4; maybe TRBD1 (5 bases). In germline, CDR1 is MNHNS, CDR2 SASEGT. Trimming took 7 bases from V and 8 from J, leaving 14 bases between them. This CDR3 is built from 13 residues. The CDR3 sequence is CASTGTSKEKLFF. The CDR3 region has the DNA TGTGCCAGCACCGGGACCAGTAAAGAAAAACTGTTTTTT.

This clonotype was recorded many times. This chain joins TRBV6-2 or TRBV6-3 and TRBJ1-2; possible D gene TRBD1, 5 bases. Deletions cut 2 bases from V and 2 bases from J, with 9 bases between. Germline CDR1 and CDR2: MNHEY and SVGEGT. The CDR3 is 14 amino acids. CDR3 in DNA: TGTGCCAGCAGTTACCCGACAGTGAACTATGGCTACACCTTC. This sequence encodes CASSYPTVNYGYTF.

The genes are TRBV7-9 and TRBJ1-4; the match to TRBD1 covers 7 bases. V shed 6 bases, J shed 3 bases, and the junction held 7 bases outside the gene matches. Germline V gives CDR1 SEHNR, CDR2 FQNEAQ (reference sequence). This CDR3 has 15 residues. CDR3: CASSTEGAPNEKLFF. In DNA, the CDR3 is TGTGCCAGCAGTACCGAGGGGGCTCCTAATGAAAAACTGTTTTTT.

As DNA, the CDR3 is TGCAGTGCTAACGGAGTAGCGGGACCCGGGGAGCTGTTTTTT. Amino acids: CSANGVAGPGELFF. The rearrangement links TRBV20-1 to TRBJ2-2, with 8 bases lining up with TRBD2. CDR1 is DFQATT and CDR2 is SNEGSKA in the germline V gene (reference sequence). There are 14 residues in the CDR3. The junction had 7 bases not matched to a gene; V was cut back by 4 bases and J by 6 bases.

This clonotype was detected a few times. The chain carries TRBV20-1 and TRBJ2-3; no clear D. Germline CDR1 reads DFQATT; CDR2 reads SNEGSKA (reference sequence). This CDR3 is built from 14 residues. Trimming left V 4 bases short and J 0 bases short, with 11 bases between. The CDR3 region has the DNA TGCAGTGCTATTGTCCCCGGGAGCACAGATACGCAGTATTTT. Amino acid sequence: CSAIVPGSTDTQYF.

This clonotype was counted only a few times. The rearrangement joins TRBV11-2 to TRBJ1-2; D is ambiguous. The ends were cut back, 1 base at V and 4 bases at J, with 10 bases in the middle. The CDR3 totals 14 residues. Germline lookup yields CDR1 SGHAT and CDR2 FQNNGV. The CDR3 DNA sequence: TGTGCCAGCAGCTTAGTCCGTAGACCCTATGGCTACACCTTC. Translating it yields CASSLVRRPYGYTF.

The rearrangement joins TRBV29-1 to TRBJ2-7; the match to TRBD1 covers 10 bases. The junction had 8 bases not matched to a gene; V was cut back by 6 bases and J by 3 bases. The V gene's germline CDR1 is SQVTM and CDR2 ANQGSEA. CDR3 length: 14 amino acids. The CDR3 here is CSVQGGQGFYEQYF. The CDR3 nucleotides are TGCAGCGTCCAAGGGGGACAGGGGTTCTACGAGCAGTACTTC.

The genes are TRBV5-6 and TRBJ1-3; D call uncertain. This CDR3 is built from 15 residues. Trimming shortened V by 2 bases and J by 2 bases, and 11 bases separated the two germline ends. Germline CDR1 and CDR2: SGHDT and YYEEEE. CDR3 DNA: TGTGCCAGCAGCTTTACCGGTCTTACTGGAAACACCATATATTTT. It encodes CASSFTGLTGNTIYF. The full variable domain, completed using reference TRBV5-6 and TRBJ1-3, is DAGVTQSPTHLIKTRGQQVTLRCSPKSGHDTVSWYQQALGQGPQFIFQYYEEEERQRGNFPDRFSGHQFPNYSSELNVNALLLGDSALYLCASSFTGLTGNTIYFGEGSWLTVV.

In its sample, this clonotype was seen many times. This chain joins TRBV2 and TRBJ1-2, with unresolved D. This CDR3 spans 14 amino acids. Germline values: CDR1 SNHLY, CDR2 FYNNEI. V lost 8 bases, J lost 1 base, and 14 bases lay in between. The CDR3 reads CASGGPPDNYGYTF. DNA for the CDR3: TGTGCCAGCGGCGGACCGCCTGATAACTATGGCTACACCTTC.

This clonotype has just a few counts. The rearrangement links TRBV5-1 to TRBJ1-1, with unresolved D. The ends were cut back, 0 bases at V and 0 bases at J, with 15 bases in the middle. The CDR3 sequence is 17 residues long. Germline CDR1 reads SGHRS; CDR2 reads YFSETQ. This CDR3 reads CASSLGRPAEMNTEAFF. The CDR3, as DNA: TGCGCCAGCAGCTTGGGAAGGCCAGCAGAAATGAACACTGAAGCTTTCTTT.

A few counts support this clonotype. The chain is built from TRBV6-1 and TRBJ1-6; D gene ambiguous. Germline CDR1 reads MNHNS; CDR2 reads SASEGT. The V gene lost 6 bases and the J gene lost 8 bases, with 11 bases spanning the gap. The CDR3 has 13 amino acids. The CDR3 sequence is CASRPPLYSPLHF. As DNA, the CDR3 is TGTGCCAGCAGACCCCCCTTATATTCACCCCTCCACTTT.

This clonotype was seen many times. The chain combines TRBV4-3 with TRBJ1-3; D is ambiguous. The CDR3 has 17 residues. Germline V lookup: CDR1 LGHNA, CDR2 YSLEER. V lost 1 base, J lost 0 bases, and 13 bases lay in between. The CDR3 here is CASSQVSGGVSGNTIYF. The DNA of the CDR3 is TGCGCCAGCAGCCAAGTTTCCGGCGGCGTCTCTGGAAACACCATATATTTT.

The chain is built from TRBV19 and TRBJ1-1; D remains unclear. This CDR3 spans 14 amino acids. Germline V CDR1 and CDR2: LNHDA, SQIVND (reference sequence). V gave up 1 base and J gave up 1 base, with 7 bases separating them. CDR3 in DNA: TGTGCCAGTAGTATAGTGGGCAGGAACACTGAAGCTTTCTTT. Its protein is CASSIVGRNTEAFF.

The chain links TRBV3-1 to TRBJ1-4; TRBD1 aligns across 8 bases. Per germline, CDR1 LGHDT and CDR2 YNNKEL (reference sequence). With 3 bases clipped from V and 13 bases from J, the junction kept 10 bases outside the gene matches. The CDR3 covers 14 residues. This CDR3 reads CASSHPGQATLLFF. The CDR3 DNA follows: TGTGCCAGCAGCCATCCGGGACAGGCCACCTTACTGTTTTTT.

The V and J genes are TRBV29-1 and TRBJ2-7, with a tentative D call TRBD1 (5 bases). CDR3 length equals 14 residues. The germline gives CDR1 SQVTM, CDR2 ANQGSEA. V dropped 1 base and J dropped 2 bases, with 12 bases sitting between them. The CDR3: CSVEVRGLPYEQYF. The CDR3 DNA sequence: TGCAGCGTTGAAGTTAGGGGCTTACCCTACGAGCAGTACTTC.

The chain combines TRBV5-5 with TRBJ1-2, with no clear D. The V gene lost 4 bases and the J gene lost 8 bases, with 15 bases spanning the gap. The CDR3 sequence is 13 residues long. Germline-derived CDR1 and CDR2 are SGHKS and YYEKEE (reference sequence). The CDR3 loop is CASSQEGLGGYTF. The DNA of the CDR3 is TGTGCCAGCAGCCAGGAAGGGCTGGGCGGCTACACCTTC.

The chain recombines TRBV24-1 with TRBJ2-2, with D possibly matching TRBD2 (5 bases). Germline lookup yields CDR1 KGHDR and CDR2 SFDVKD. The V gene lost 0 bases and the J gene lost 6 bases, with 7 bases spanning the gap. The CDR3 covers 14 residues. CDR3 DNA sequence: TGTGCCACCAGTGATTTGTCGAGGGCCGGGGAGCTGTTTTTT. Translation: CATSDLSRAGELFF.

This rearrangement joins TRBV7-9 to TRBJ1-1; tentatively, D is TRBD1 (6 bases). This CDR3 comprises 15 residues. Germline assignment: CDR1 SEHNR and CDR2 FQNEAQ (reference sequence). With 5 bases removed from V and 3 bases from J, the gap between germline ends came to 16 bases. CDR3 sequence: CASSLGGRGYTEAFF. The CDR3 DNA sequence: TGTGCCAGCAGCCTGGGGGGGCGGGGATACACTGAAGCTTTCTTT.

The J gene is TRBJ2-2, the V gene TRBV24-1, with TRBD2 matching 8 bases. CDR1 is KGHDR, CDR2 SFDVKD, per germline. CDR3 length equals 14 residues. V was clipped by 7 bases and J by 3 bases; unmatched bases: 3. CDR3 nucleotides: TGTGCCACCAGCGAAGCGGGGGACACCGGGGAGCTGTTTTTT. Amino acid sequence: CATSEAGDTGELFF.

The rearrangement links TRBV20-1 to TRBJ2-5; D is unclear. V dropped 3 bases and J dropped 2 bases, with 19 bases sitting between them. In germline, CDR1 is DFQATT, CDR2 SNEGSKA (reference sequence). This CDR3 comprises 16 residues. CDR3 region: CSASSFTRVLQETQYF. Here the CDR3 DNA reads TGCAGTGCTAGTAGCTTCACCCGGGTACTACAAGAGACCCAGTACTTC.

This chain links TRBV12-3 or TRBV12-4 with TRBJ2-5; D may correspond to TRBD1 or TRBD2 (5 bases each). Trimming shortened V by 4 bases and J by 5 bases, and 20 bases separated the two germline ends. There are 16 residues in the CDR3. The CDR3 region is CASSWRAQGPTETQYF. CDR3 DNA sequence: TGTGCCAGCAGTTGGCGGGCCCAGGGCCCAACGGAGACCCAGTACTTC.

This CDR3 reads CAISEGPSAYEQYF. The CDR3, as DNA: TGTGCCATCAGTGAAGGTCCGAGCGCCTACGAGCAGTACTTC. The rearrangement joins TRBV10-3 to TRBJ2-7, with D unresolved. Trimming left V 3 bases short and J 2 bases short, with 11 bases between. The CDR3 length is 14 residues. The germline V gene has CDR1 ENHRY and CDR2 SYGVKD.

This clonotype was picked up a small number of times. This chain joins TRBV15 and TRBJ2-7, with no clear D. Germline CDR1 is LNHNV and CDR2 is YYDKDF (reference sequence). This CDR3 has 14 amino acids. V lost 5 bases, J lost 6 bases, and 17 bases lay in between. The CDR3 loop reads CATSWFREALEQYF. CDR3 DNA sequence: TGTGCCACCAGCTGGTTTCGAGAGGCCCTCGAGCAGTACTTC.